The 2 T cell receptor beta chains listed next were all sequenced from one sample in a study of cytomegalovirus exposure and HLA in healthy donors. PCR used 60 Vbeta primers and 13 Jbeta primers. The assay was immunoSEQ multiplex PCR, and TCRdb's table has in-frame clones only and misses some. This sample yields 95,000 to 150,000 clones, of which roughly 80% are seen a single time; 2.1% belongs to the top ten. Sequenced material: PBMCs. These receptors originate from a man under 40 in good health and CMV-seronegative.

The CDR3 DNA follows: TGCGCCAGCAGCTTGGGTTTGACCGGGTTGAACACTGAAGCTTTCTTT. Translated, it gives CASSLGLTGLNTEAFF. The gene calls are TRBV5-1 and TRBJ1-1, with D unclear. The CDR3 has 16 amino acids. The germline gives CDR1 SGHRS, CDR2 YFSETQ. Deletions cut 0 bases from V and 0 bases from J, with 12 bases between.

V gene TRBV19 combines with J gene TRBJ1-2; D gene ambiguous. V lost 7 bases and J lost 3, with 15 bases in between. The CDR3 sequence is 14 residues long. The germline V gene has CDR1 LNHDA and CDR2 SQIVND (reference sequence). Here the CDR3 reads CASIDTNRYYGYTF. CDR3 coding DNA: TGTGCCAGTATCGACACCAACCGATACTATGGCTACACCTTC.